The sequence of this T cell receptor (beta chain) was determined in a study of OX40 agonist ivuxolimab in advanced cancers. The germline CDR1 and CDR2 sequences are SGHAT and FQNNGV. This CDR3 spans 15 amino acids. Germline trimming cut 6 bases from V and 4 bases from J; bases unmatched to any gene: 8. Study findings and constraints: Among the lowest levels of clonal expansion were found in partial responders at 0.1-3.0 mg/kg. In CD8+ T cells, expanded clones were on average more numerous than in CD4+.

Some clones are missing from TCRdb's copy, which holds only in-frame ones; the method was immunoSEQ multiplex PCR. The sample includes over 55,000 clones, 70% to 90% of them seen just once. Comments on this clone: The antigen remains unidentified.

The specimen comprised CD4+ or CD8+ T cells sorted from blood, sampled in a trial of the OX40 agonist ivuxolimab. The rearrangement uses TRBV11-2 and TRBJ2-1; 8 bases align to TRBD2. The clonotype comes from an adult with an advanced solid tumor such as melanoma, head and neck, liver or kidney cancer. The DNA for the CDR3 is TGTGCCAGCAGTCCCACTAGCGGCCCTTACAATGAGCAGTTCTTC. Amino acids: CASSPTSGPYNEQFF.